Given below is one T cell receptor (beta chain) in context. This record comes from a study of blood T cell repertoires in COVID-19. Study information: Both acute and convalescent COVID-19 samples were obtained from the United States, Italy and Spain. From T cells, B-cell-depleted T cells, or PBMCs came the material, which was cDNA or gDNA.

Repertoires were generated with immunoSEQ multiplex PCR, while TCRdb's copy carries only in-frame clones and drops some. The sample lists fewer than 100,000 clones, 80% to 95% seen once, with roughly 0.73% in the top ten. The length of the CDR3 is 18 residues. Trimming took 6 bases from V and 3 from J; bases not matched to a gene: 16. Germline V lookup: CDR1 SGHTA, CDR2 FQGNSA. This chain uses TRBV7-2 with TRBJ1-2; 10 bases line up with TRBD1. Sequencing input: peripheral blood. The receptor comes from a woman of 80 years or more with acute or convalescent COVID-19. The CDR3 DNA sequence: TGTGCCAGCAGTTTAAATCCGGGACAGGGGTACGCGGACTATGGCTACACCTTC. Amino acids: CASSLNPGQGYADYGYTF.